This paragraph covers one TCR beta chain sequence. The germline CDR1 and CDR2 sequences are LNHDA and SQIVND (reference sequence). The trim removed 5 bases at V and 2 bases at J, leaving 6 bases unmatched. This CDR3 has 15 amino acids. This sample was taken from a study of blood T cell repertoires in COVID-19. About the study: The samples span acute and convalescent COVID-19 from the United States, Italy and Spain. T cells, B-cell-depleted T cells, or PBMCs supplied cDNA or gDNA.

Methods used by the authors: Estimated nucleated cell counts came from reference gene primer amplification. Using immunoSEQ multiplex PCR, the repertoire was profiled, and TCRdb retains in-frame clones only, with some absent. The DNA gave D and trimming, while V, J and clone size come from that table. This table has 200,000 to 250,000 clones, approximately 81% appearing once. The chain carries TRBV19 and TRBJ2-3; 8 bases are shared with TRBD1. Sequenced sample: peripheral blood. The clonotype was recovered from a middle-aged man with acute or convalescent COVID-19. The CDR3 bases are TGTGCCAGTAGTCCACGGACAGGGAACACAGATACGCAGTATTTT. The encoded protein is CASSPRTGNTDTQYF. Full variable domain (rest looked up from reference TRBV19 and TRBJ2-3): DGGITQSPKYLFRKEGQNVTLSCEQNLNHDAMYWYRQDPGQGLRLIYYSQIVNDFQKGDIAEGYSVSREKKESFPLTVTSAQKNPTAFYLCASSPRTGNTDTQYFGPGTRLTVL.